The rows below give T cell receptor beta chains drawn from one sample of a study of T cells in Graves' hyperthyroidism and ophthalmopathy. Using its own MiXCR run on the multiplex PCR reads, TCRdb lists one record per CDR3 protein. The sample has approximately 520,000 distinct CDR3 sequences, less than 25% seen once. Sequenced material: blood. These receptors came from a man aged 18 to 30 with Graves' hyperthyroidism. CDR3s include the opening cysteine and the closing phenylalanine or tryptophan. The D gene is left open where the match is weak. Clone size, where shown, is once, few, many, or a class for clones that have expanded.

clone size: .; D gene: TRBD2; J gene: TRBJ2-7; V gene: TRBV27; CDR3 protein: CASSFVAGGETYEQYF; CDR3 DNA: TGTGCCAGCAGTTTTGTGGCGGGAGGGGAAACCTACGAGCAGTACTTC
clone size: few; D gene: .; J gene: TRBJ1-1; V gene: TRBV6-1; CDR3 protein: CASSESGGGEAFF; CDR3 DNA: TGTGCCAGCAGTGAAAGCGGAGGGGGTGAAGCTTTCTTT
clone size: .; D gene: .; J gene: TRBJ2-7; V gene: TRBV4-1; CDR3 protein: CASSHESTAPYEQYF; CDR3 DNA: TGCGCCAGCAGCCATGAATCGACGGCCCCCTACGAGCAGTACTTC
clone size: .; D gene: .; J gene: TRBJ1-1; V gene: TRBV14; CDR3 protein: CASSQGSFSLQGRLNTEAFF; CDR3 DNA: TGTGCCAGCAGCCAAGGGTCCTTCTCCCTACAGGGTAGGTTGAACACTGAAGCTTTCTTT
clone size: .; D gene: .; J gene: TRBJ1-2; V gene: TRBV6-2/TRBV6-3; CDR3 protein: CASSTPGEVGYTF; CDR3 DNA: TGTGCCAGCAGCACGCCGGGGGAAGTTGGCTACACCTTC
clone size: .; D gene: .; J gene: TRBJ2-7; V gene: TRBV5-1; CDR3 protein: CASNVGAANSYEQYF; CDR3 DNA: TGCGCCAGCAACGTGGGGGCAGCCAACTCCTACGAGCAGTACTTC
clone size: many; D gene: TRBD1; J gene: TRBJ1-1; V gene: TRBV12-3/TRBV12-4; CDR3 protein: CASSLSGQGATEAFF; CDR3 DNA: TGTGCCAGCAGTTTATCCGGACAGGGGGCAACTGAAGCTTTCTTT
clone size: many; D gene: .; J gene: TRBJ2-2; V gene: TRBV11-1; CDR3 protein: CASSPHNTGELFF; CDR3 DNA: TGTGCCAGCAGTCCTCATAACACCGGGGAGCTGTTTTTT
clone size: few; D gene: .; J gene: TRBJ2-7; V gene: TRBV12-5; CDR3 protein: CASGLIGGHRPPYEQYF; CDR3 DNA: TGTGCTAGTGGTTTGATCGGGGGGCATCGACCGCCCTACGAGCAGTACTTC
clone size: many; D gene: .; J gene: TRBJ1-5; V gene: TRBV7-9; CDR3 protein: CASSLAAAGQPQHF; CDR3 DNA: TGTGCCAGCAGCTTAGCGGCTGCTGGTCAGCCCCAGCATTTT
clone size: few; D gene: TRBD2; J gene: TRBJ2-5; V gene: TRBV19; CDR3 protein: CASTTGGTSSPETQYF; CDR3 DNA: TGTGCCAGTACTACGGGGGGAACTAGCAGCCCAGAGACCCAGTACTTC
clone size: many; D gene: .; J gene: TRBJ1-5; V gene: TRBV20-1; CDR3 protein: CSAFRDGNQPQHF; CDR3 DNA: TGCAGTGCTTTCCGGGACGGCAATCAGCCCCAGCATTTT
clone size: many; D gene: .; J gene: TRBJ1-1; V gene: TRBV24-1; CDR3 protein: CATQGTMNTEAFF; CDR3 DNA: TGTGCCACCCAGGGTACCATGAACACTGAAGCTTTCTTT
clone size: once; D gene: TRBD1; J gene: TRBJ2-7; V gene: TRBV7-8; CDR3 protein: CASSRDSRNPYEQYF; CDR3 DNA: TGTGCCAGCAGTCGGGACAGCCGAAACCCCTACGAGCAGTACTTC
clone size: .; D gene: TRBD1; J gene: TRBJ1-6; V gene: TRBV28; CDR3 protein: CASSLPRQGYSPLHF; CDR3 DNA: TGTGCCAGCAGCCTTCCCAGACAGGGGTATTCACCCCTCCACTTT
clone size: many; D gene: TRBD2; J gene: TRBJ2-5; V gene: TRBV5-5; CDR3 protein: CASNEYAGDSETQYF; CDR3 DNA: TGTGCCAGCAACGAGTATGCGGGGGATTCGGAGACCCAGTACTTC
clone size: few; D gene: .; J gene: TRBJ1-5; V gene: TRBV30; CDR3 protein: CAWSETGKVQPQHF; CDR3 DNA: TGTGCCTGGAGTGAAACAGGGAAAGTTCAGCCCCAGCATTTT
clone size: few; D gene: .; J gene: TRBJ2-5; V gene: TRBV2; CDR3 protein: CASSEAASGETQYF; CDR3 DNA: TGTGCCAGCAGTGAAGCAGCCTCCGGGGAGACCCAGTACTTC
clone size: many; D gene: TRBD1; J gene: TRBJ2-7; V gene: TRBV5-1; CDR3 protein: CASSPRTGAYEQYF; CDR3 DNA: TGCGCCAGCAGCCCCCGGACAGGAGCCTACGAGCAGTACTTC
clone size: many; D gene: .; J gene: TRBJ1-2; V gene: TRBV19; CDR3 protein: CASSRPTVKNYGYTF; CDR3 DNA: TGTGCCAGTAGTAGGCCGACAGTTAAGAACTATGGCTACACCTTC
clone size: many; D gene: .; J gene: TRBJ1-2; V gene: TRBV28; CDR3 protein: CASSLRDRNYGYTF; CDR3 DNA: TGTGCCAGCAGTTTAAGGGATCGGAACTATGGCTACACCTTC
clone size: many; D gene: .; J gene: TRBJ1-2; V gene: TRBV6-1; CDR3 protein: CASSAPETYGYTF; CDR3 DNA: TGTGCCAGCAGTGCCCCAGAAACCTATGGCTACACCTTC
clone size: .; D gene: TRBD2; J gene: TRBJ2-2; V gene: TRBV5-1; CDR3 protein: CASSLTAGGPHTGELFF; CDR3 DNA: TGCGCCAGCAGCTTGACAGCGGGGGGGCCTCACACCGGGGAGCTGTTTTTT
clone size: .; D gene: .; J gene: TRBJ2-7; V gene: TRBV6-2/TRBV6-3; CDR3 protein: CATGNGGSYEQYF; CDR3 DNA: TGTGCCACTGGGAATGGCGGCTCCTACGAGCAGTACTTC
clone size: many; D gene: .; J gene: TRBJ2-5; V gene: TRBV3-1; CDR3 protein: CASSQEWGRETQYF; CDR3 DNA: TGTGCCAGCAGCCAAGAATGGGGCCGGGAGACCCAGTACTTC
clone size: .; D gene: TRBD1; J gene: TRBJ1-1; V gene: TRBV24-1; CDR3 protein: CATSDLRLRTGGFLGRAEAFF; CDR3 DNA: TGTGCCACCAGTGATTTGCGTCTAAGGACAGGGGGCTTTTTAGGGCGAGCTGAAGCTTTCTTT
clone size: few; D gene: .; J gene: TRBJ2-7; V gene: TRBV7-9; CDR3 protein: CASSPIDSLEQYF; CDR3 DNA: TGTGCCAGCAGCCCTATTGACAGTCTCGAGCAGTACTTC
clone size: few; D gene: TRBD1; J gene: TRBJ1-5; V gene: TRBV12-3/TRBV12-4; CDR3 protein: CASSLFIGGMDSNQPQHF; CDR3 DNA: TGTGCCAGCAGTCTTTTTATAGGGGGCATGGATAGCAATCAGCCCCAGCATTTT
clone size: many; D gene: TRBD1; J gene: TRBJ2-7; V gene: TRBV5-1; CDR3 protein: CASSLGQGFGDEQYF; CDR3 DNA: TGCGCCAGCAGCTTGGGACAGGGGTTCGGGGACGAGCAGTACTTC
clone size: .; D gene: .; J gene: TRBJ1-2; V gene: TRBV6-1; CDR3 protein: CASSRPQSNYGYTF; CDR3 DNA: TGCGCCAGCAGCCGTCCCCAGTCTAACTATGGCTACACCTTC
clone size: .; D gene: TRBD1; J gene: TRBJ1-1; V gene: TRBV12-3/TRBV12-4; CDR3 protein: CASSFRTGGYVTEAFF; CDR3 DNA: TGTGCCAGCAGTTTCAGGACAGGGGGGTATGTCACTGAAGCTTTCTTT
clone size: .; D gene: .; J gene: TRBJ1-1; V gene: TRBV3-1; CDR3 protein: CASSQDPGFPSEAFF; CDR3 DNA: TGTGCCAGCAGCCAAGATCCCGGCTTTCCCTCTGAAGCTTTCTTT
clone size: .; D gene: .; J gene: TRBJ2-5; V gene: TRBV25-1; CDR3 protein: CASSPSRGREETQYF; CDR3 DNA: TGTGCCAGCAGTCCGTCGCGGGGGCGCGAAGAGACCCAGTACTTC
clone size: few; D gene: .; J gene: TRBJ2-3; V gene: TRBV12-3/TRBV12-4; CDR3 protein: CASSLGSDTQYF; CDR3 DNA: TGTGCCAGCAGTTTGGGGTCAGATACGCAGTATTTT
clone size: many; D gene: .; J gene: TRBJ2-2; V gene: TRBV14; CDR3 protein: CASSQVTQGVMFF; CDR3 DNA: TGTGCCAGCAGCCAAGTTACCCAGGGAGTGATGTTTTTT
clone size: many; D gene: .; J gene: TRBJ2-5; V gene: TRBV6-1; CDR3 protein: CASRPRGFQETQYF; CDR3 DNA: TGTGCCAGCAGACCGCGGGGTTTCCAAGAGACCCAGTACTTC
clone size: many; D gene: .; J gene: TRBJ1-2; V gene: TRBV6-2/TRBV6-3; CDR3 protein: CASSPRPPFYGYTF; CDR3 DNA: TGTGCCAGCAGCCCCAGACCTCCTTTCTATGGCTACACCTTC
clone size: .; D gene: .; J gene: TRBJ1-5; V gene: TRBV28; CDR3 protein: CASSLRRGINQPQHF; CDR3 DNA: TGTGCCAGCAGTTTAAGGAGGGGGATCAATCAGCCCCAGCATTTT
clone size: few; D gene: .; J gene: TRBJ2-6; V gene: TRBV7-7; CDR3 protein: CATGQGAGANVLTF; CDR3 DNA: TGTGCTACAGGGCAGGGTGCTGGGGCCAACGTCCTGACTTTC
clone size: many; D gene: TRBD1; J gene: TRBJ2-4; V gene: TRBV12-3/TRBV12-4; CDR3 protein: CASRQTGWAKNIQYF; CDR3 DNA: TGTGCCAGCAGGCAGACAGGGTGGGCCAAAAACATTCAGTACTTC